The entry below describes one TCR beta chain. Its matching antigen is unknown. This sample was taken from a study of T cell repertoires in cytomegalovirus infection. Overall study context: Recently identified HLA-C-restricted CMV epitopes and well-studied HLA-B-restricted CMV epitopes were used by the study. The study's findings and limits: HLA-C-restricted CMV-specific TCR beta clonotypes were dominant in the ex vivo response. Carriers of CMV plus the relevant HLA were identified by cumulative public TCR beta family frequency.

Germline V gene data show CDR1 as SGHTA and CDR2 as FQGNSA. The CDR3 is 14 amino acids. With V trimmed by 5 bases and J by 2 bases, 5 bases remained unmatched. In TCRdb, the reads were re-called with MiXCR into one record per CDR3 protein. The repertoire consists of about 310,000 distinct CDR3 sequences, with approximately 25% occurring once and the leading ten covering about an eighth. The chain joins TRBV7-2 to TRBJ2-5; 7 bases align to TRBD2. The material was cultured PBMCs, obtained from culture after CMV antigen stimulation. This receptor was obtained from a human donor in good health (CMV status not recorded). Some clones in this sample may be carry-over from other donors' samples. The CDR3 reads CASSPGTNQETQYF. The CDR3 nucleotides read TGTGCCAGCAGCCCCGGGACTAATCAAGAGACCCAGTACTTC.